The present T cell receptor (beta chain) was sequenced within a study of vaccination and CD4 T cells after COVID-19. Study-level background: Overlapping spike peptides served as the stimulus for the cells. These peptides came from SARS-CoV-2 and from the common cold coronaviruses HCoV-NL63, HCoV-OC43 and HCoV-229E. Study-wide results and limits: The median count of SARS-CoV-2-reactive clonotypes rose from approximately 21 to 40, not significantly.

With regard to this clonotype: What it binds is unknown.

Treatment given: approximately nine-day PBMC culture with coronavirus spike peptide pools or control peptides (ViraFEST assay). IL-2 (around 9.1 IU/ml) and peptide pools (about 10 ug/ml) were added to cultures of under 2.5 million PBMCs per well. Germline values: CDR1 LNHDA, CDR2 SQIVND (reference sequence). Trimming shortened V by 6 bases and J by 11 bases, and 13 bases separated the two germline ends. The CDR3 loop spans 11 amino acids. The Oncomine TCR Beta short-read assay was applied to DNA of cultured CD4+ T cells. Genomic DNA was isolated from CD4+ T cells that had been cultured. TCRdb re-analysed the PCR reads in MiXCR, keeping a single row per CDR3 protein. This sample has around 11,000 distinct CDR3 sequences, with about 44% found just once.

Input material: CD4+ T cells from blood, cultured in vitro. The chain couples TRBV19 to TRBJ1-1, with D maybe TRBD1 (5 bases). This sequence originates from a human donor who had recovered from COVID-19. CDR3 in DNA: TGTGCCAGTAGCCAAGGGGTGGGGGCTTTCTTT. Translating gives CASSQGVGAFF.